This T cell receptor beta chain appears in the sequencing data of a study of T-cell reconstitution after alpha-beta-depleted transplantation in children. The CDR3 runs to 17 residues. CDR1 is SGHVS, CDR2 FNYEAQ, per germline. The V end lost 5 bases, the J end lost 4 bases, and 18 bases lay between the germline ends. This clonotype was picked up many times. Molecular barcoding with unique molecular identifiers was used for the TCRbeta library. In TCRdb, the PCR reads were re-called with MiXCR into one record per CDR3 protein. The profile shows some 200,000 distinct CDR3 sequences, 13% to 15% of them singletons.

This receptor was identified in a human donor who donated a stem cell graft to a child with acute lymphoblastic leukemia. The sample here was PBMCs from the stem cell graft donor, taken from the stem cell graft. The chain uses TRBV7-6 and TRBJ1-6; a weak D match, TRBD1 (5 bases). CDR3 protein: CASSLLSPGTYNSPLHF. DNA for the CDR3: TGTGCCAGCAGCCTCCTATCGCCCGGGACGTATAATTCACCCCTCCACTTT.